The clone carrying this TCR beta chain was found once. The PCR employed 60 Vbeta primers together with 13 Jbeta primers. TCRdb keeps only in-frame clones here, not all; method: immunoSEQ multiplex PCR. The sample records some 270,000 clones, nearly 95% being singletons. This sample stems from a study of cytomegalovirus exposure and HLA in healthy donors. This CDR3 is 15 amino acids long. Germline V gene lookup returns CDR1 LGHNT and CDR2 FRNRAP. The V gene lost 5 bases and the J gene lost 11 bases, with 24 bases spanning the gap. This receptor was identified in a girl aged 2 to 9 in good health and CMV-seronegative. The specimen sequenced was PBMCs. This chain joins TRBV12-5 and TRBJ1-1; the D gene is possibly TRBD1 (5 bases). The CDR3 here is CASGPLWGQAPQAFF. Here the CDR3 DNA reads TGTGCTAGTGGTCCCCTTTGGGGCCAGGCCCCACAGGCTTTCTTT.